This TCR beta chain was observed in a study of Tregs in tolerant kidney transplant recipients. Unstimulated regulatory T cells (CD4+CD25+CD127-), CD4+CD25- non-regulatory cells, CD4 and CD8 cells were FACS-sorted from thawed PBMCs. This CDR3 comprises 13 residues. Germline CDR1 is SGHRS and CDR2 is YFSETQ. Generated by immunoSEQ multiplex PCR, the TCRdb table keeps only in-frame clones and is missing some. The data hold tens of thousands of clones, with roughly 84% observed a single time. The table lists this clone with a few counts. Its matching antigen is unknown. The study, taken as a whole, reports: Expanding Tregs on activated donor B cells appeared to best identify donor-specific TCRbeta clones.

Sequencing used CD4+ T cells from blood. The J gene is TRBJ2-1, the V gene TRBV5-1, with D perhaps matching TRBD2 (5 bases). This TCR derives from a human donor in good health. The CDR3 nucleotides read TGCGCGAGCGGCCTTCCTGCCTACAATGAGCAGTTCTTC. Translation: CASGLPAYNEQFF. The full variable domain, completed using reference TRBV5-1 and TRBJ2-1, is KAGVTQTPRYLIKTRGQQVTLSCSPISGHRSVSWYQQTPGQGLQFLFEYFSETQRNKGNFPGRFSGRQFSNSRSEMNVSTLELGDSALYLCASGLPAYNEQFFGPGTRLTVL.